This TCR beta chain originates from a study of OX40 agonist ivuxolimab in advanced cancers. Per germline, CDR1 GTSNPN and CDR2 SVGIG (reference sequence). The CDR3 totals 13 residues. V lost 0 bases and J lost 1, with 6 bases in between. This clone turned up a few times. The repertoire was sequenced with immunoSEQ multiplex PCR; TCRdb's copy has only in-frame clones and lacks some. Of 70,000 to 100,000 clones detected, about 91% appear once; the ten largest clones hold 0.3% to 0.45%. The starting material was CD4+ or CD8+ T cells sorted from blood, obtained in a trial of the OX40 agonist ivuxolimab. The receptor comes from an adult with an advanced solid tumor such as melanoma, head and neck, liver or kidney cancer. The chain has TRBV30 and TRBJ1-2; no definite D call. CDR3 bases: TGTGCCTGGAGTGTACCGGTTAACTATGGCTACACCTTC. It encodes CAWSVPVNYGYTF.